This TCR beta chain stems from a study of monozygotic twins with inflammatory bowel disease. From its re-call of the 5' RACE reads, TCRdb lists each CDR3 protein once, without DNA. In all, the sample yields 400,000 or so distinct CDR3 sequences. From germline, CDR1 is SGHDT and CDR2 YYEEEE. CDR3 size: 15 residues. Comments on this clonotype: No antigen is known for it.

Whole-study results and caveats: Relative to healthy twins, IBD patients had fewer clonotypes in common with others, a gap that was especially apparent with disease activity.

The gene calls are TRBV5-6 and TRBJ2-1; TCRdb indicates TRBD1, and absent DNA this call remains unverified. Sequencing used blood. This receptor was identified in a human donor with ulcerative colitis or Crohn's disease, or a healthy co-twin of an affected twin (not recorded which). CDR3 sequence: CASSFRDRVLNEQFF.